This T cell receptor beta chain was captured by sequencing in a study of Tregs in tolerant kidney transplant recipients. Germline lookup yields CDR1 LNHDA and CDR2 SQIVND (reference sequence). This CDR3 region has 15 residues. Trimming shortened V by 2 bases and J by 3 bases, and 11 bases separated the two germline ends. The nonmyeloablative bone marrow transplants came from related graft donors, with transient mixed chimerism. CD4+CD25+CD127- Tregs, CD4+CD25- non-Tregs, CD4 and CD8 cells were sorted. The study, taken as a whole, reports: Few patients were studied, so findings need validation in larger groups.

In the case of this clone: The antigen is undetermined.

Measured with immunoSEQ multiplex PCR; TCRdb has only the in-frame clones, and not every one. Counted here are about 50,000 clones, roughly nine tenths occurring once; the ten biggest clones make up 15% to 18%. This sequence originates from a human patient who received a combined kidney and bone marrow transplant. Certain T cells may be donor cells from the graft. Sequencing was performed on CD8+ T cells from blood (PBMCs), taken 12 months after the transplant. The rearrangement joins TRBV19 to TRBJ2-1, with a tentative D call TRBD2 (7 bases). CDR3 nucleotide sequence: TGTGCCAGTAGTATACCGGGGGGCTTCTACAATGAGCAGTTCTTC. Translating gives CASSIPGGFYNEQFF.